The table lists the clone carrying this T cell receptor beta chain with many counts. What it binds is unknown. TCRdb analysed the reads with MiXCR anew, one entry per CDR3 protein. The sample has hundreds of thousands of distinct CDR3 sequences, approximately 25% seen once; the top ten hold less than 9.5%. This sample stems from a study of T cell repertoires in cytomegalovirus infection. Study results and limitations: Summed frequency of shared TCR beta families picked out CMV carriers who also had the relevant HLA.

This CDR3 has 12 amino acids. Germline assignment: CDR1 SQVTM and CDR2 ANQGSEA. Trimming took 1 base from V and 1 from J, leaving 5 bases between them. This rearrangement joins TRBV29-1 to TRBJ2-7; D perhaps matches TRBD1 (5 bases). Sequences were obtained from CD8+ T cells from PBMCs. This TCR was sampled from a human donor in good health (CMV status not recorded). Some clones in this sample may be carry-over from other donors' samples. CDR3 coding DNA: TGCAGCGTTGAAGCAGGGTCCTACGAGCAGTACTTC. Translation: CSVEAGSYEQYF.